What follows are 14 T cell receptor beta chains derived from one specimen sequenced in a study of identical twins. One entry per CDR3 protein, called by TCRdb with MiXCR from the 5' RACE reads. Among 450,000 or so distinct CDR3 sequences listed, 12% to 15% were seen once. The same data also contributed to another study, on yellow fever vaccine responses in identical twins.

The sequenced sample consisted of CD4+ T cells sorted from blood. These receptors were collected from a woman aged 18-30 years in good health.

The gene calls are TRBV24-1 and TRBJ2-2; D not certain. The CDR3 covers 12 residues. The V gene's germline CDR1 is KGHDR and CDR2 SFDVKD. V was clipped by 6 bases and J by 4 bases, with 5 bases between them. CDR3 sequence (DNA): TGTGCCACCAGTTCTAGCACCGGGGAGCTGTTTTTT. Amino acids: CATSSSTGELFF.

This chain joins TRBV3-1 and TRBJ2-7, with D tentatively TRBD2 (6 bases). Trimming took off 4 bases at V and 3 bases at J, with 16 bases between the two ends. The CDR3 consists of 15 residues. The germline gives CDR1 LGHDT, CDR2 YNNKEL (reference sequence). CDR3 residues: CASSLRLGPDYEQYF. Written as DNA, the CDR3 is TGTGCCAGCAGCCTCCGACTAGGGCCCGACTACGAGCAGTACTTC.

This clonotype was found a few times. J is TRBJ2-1 and V is TRBV5-1; 10 nucleotides line up with TRBD2. Germline CDR1 SGHRS, CDR2 YFSETQ. This CDR3 contains 19 residues. The J segment lost 1 base and the V segment lost 1 base, leaving 11 bases of the junction unmatched. CDR3 residues: CASSLYRLAGARSYNEQFF. The CDR3 region has the DNA TGCGCCAGCAGCTTGTATCGGCTAGCGGGGGCCCGATCCTACAATGAGCAGTTCTTC.

This clonotype has only a few counts. The rearrangement uses TRBV25-1 and TRBJ1-2; D remains ambiguous. The CDR3 spans 14 residues. V gave up 3 bases and J gave up 0 bases, with 8 bases separating them. Germline V lookup: CDR1 MGHDK, CDR2 SYGVNS. The CDR3 sequence: CASSEWGTNYGYTF. The CDR3 coding sequence is TGTGCCAGCAGTGAGTGGGGTACTAACTATGGCTACACCTTC.

This clonotype was seen repeatedly, ten times or more. V and J are TRBV7-9 and TRBJ2-4; no clear D gene. The CDR3 sequence is 11 residues long. CDR1 SEHNR and CDR2 FQNEAQ come from the germline V gene (reference sequence). V lost 2 bases and J 9 bases, leaving 5 bases between the germline ends. In nucleotides, the CDR3 is TGTGCCAGCAGCTTAACCGGCATTCAGTACTTC. It yields the protein CASSLTGIQYF.

This clonotype was counted ten times or more. V and J are TRBV12-3 or TRBV12-4 and TRBJ1-5; D unresolved. V was shortened by 2 bases and J by 3 bases, with 8 bases between the two germline ends. This CDR3 is built from 14 residues. The CDR3 nucleotides are TGTGCCAGCAGTTTACGGAGGCCCAATCAGCCCCAGCATTTT. Translation gives CASSLRRPNQPQHF.

This chain links TRBV27 with TRBJ2-5; D is perhaps TRBD2 (5 bases). This CDR3 has 13 amino acids. Between the trimmed V and J ends, which lost 5 bases and 4 bases, there was a span of 11 bases. The germline V gene encodes CDR1 MNHEY and CDR2 SMNVEV (reference sequence). In nucleotides, the CDR3 is TGTGCCAGCAGTCTCTTAAGCGGAGAGACCCAGTACTTC. Protein sequence: CASSLLSGETQYF.

The chain employs TRBV24-1 and TRBJ2-3; D gene uncertain. CDR3 length equals 17 residues. Per the germline V gene, CDR1 is KGHDR and CDR2 is SFDVKD. V was cut by 5 bases and J by 0 bases, with 17 bases left in between. CDR3 DNA sequence: TGTGCCACCAGTGTCCTCCCTGTGGGGTCTAGCACAGATACGCAGTATTTT. Its protein product is CATSVLPVGSSTDTQYF.

A few counts support this clonotype. This sequence joins TRBV7-2 and TRBJ2-3; D assignment may be TRBD1 or TRBD2 (6 bases each). Between the trimmed V and J ends, which lost 5 bases and 4 bases, there was a span of 16 bases. The CDR3 runs 15 residues. CDR1 SGHTA and CDR2 FQGNSA come from the germline V gene. CDR3 nucleotides: TGTGCCAGCAGCCCCCTTGGGGGGCGTGCAGATACGCAGTATTTT. This encodes CASSPLGGRADTQYF.

The chain recombines TRBV18 with TRBJ1-4; D gene uncertain. Deletions cut 2 bases from V and 8 bases from J, with 9 bases between. There are 13 residues in the CDR3. Germline assignment: CDR1 KGHSH and CDR2 LQKENI. The CDR3 loop reads CASSPSVYEKLFF. The CDR3 DNA reads TGTGCCAGCTCACCATCAGTCTACGAAAAACTGTTTTTT.

This clonotype was found a few times. The genes are TRBV6-5 and TRBJ1-2; possible D gene TRBD1, 5 bases. Germline assignment: CDR1 MNHEY and CDR2 SVGAGI. The CDR3 sequence is 14 residues long. Trimming removed 2 bases at V and 2 bases at J, with 9 bases between. In DNA, the CDR3 is TGTGCCAGCAGTTACAGACAGCTGAACTATGGCTACACCTTC. It translates to CASSYRQLNYGYTF.

The gene calls are TRBV6-5 and TRBJ2-5; 7 bases match TRBD1. Germline CDR1 and CDR2: MNHEY and SVGAGI. This CDR3 region has 17 residues. Trimming cost V 0 bases and J 1 base; bases outside gene matches: 8. The CDR3 sequence: CASSYSHRDSIQETQYF. CDR3 nucleotide sequence: TGTGCCAGCAGTTACTCGCATCGGGACAGCATCCAAGAGACCCAGTACTTC.

This clonotype showed up just a few times. The genes are TRBV7-2 and TRBJ2-2, with D unresolved. V lost 1 base and J 1 base, leaving 7 bases between the germline ends. Germline CDR1 SGHTA, CDR2 FQGNSA. The CDR3 is 15 residues long. The CDR3 sequence is CASSLVKLNTGELFF. CDR3 nucleotides: TGTGCCAGCAGCTTAGTGAAGCTGAACACCGGGGAGCTGTTTTTT.

The chain couples TRBV7-9 to TRBJ2-7; a possible D gene is TRBD1 (7 bases). Trimming stripped 1 base from V and 2 bases from J, with 15 bases between. The CDR3 sequence is 16 residues long. In germline, CDR1 is SEHNR, CDR2 FQNEAQ (reference sequence). The CDR3 here is CASSLGQGGMPYEQYF. The CDR3 DNA reads as TGTGCCAGCAGCTTAGGACAGGGAGGTATGCCCTACGAGCAGTACTTC.